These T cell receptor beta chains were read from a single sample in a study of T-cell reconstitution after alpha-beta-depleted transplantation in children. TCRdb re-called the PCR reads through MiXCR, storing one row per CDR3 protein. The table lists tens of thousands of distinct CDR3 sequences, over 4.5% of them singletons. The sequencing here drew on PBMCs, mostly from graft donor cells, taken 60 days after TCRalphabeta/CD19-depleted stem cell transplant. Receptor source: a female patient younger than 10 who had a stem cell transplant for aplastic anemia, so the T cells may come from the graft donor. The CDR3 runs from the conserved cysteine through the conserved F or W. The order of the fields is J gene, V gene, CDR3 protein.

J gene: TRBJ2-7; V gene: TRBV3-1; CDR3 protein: CASSSTTSWQYF
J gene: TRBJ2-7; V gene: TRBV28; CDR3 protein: CASRDSIRYEQYF
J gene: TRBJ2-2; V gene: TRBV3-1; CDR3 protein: CASSRRLAEITGELFF
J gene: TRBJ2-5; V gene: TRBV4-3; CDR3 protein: CASSQDTGEYQETQYF
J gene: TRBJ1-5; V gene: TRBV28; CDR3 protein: CASSLGVWVSMAQHF
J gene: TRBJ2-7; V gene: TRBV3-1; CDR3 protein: CASSQPGTGVGYEQYF
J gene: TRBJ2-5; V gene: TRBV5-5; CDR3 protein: CASSLAAGGQETQYF
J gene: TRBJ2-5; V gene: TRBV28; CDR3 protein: CASSLGGRRETQYF
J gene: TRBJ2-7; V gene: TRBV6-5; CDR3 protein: CAGRFTGARARGEQYF
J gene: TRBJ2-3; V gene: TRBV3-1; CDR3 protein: CASSQVGDTDTQYF
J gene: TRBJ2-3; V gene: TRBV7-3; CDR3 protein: CASSLASSTDTQYF
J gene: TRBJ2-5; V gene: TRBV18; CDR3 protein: CASSPQLDAETQYF
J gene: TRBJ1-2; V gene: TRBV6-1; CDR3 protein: CASSGAHYGYTF